This TCR beta chain appears in the sequencing data of a study of radiotherapy plus CTLA-4 blockade in lung cancer. Study summary: Patients showed objective responses in about 20% of cases and disease control in roughly 31%. Regarding the study as a whole: Clones of tumor-derived TCRs expanded in blood after radiotherapy plus ipilimumab. How blood T cell clones changed early, along with interferon-beta, reportedly forecast response best.

Of note for this clone: Its target is not known.

V shed 6 bases and J 1 base; nucleotides not matched to a gene: 18. Germline CDR1 reads MDHEN; CDR2 reads SYDVKM. This CDR3 comprises 18 residues. Those with chemo-refractory metastatic non-small-cell lung cancer were treated with focal radiation combined with CTLA-4 blockade using ipilimumab. Data came from immunoSEQ multiplex PCR; TCRdb stores just in-frame clones and leaves some out. The sample yields roughly 44,000 clones, roughly 88% seen once. Material: peripheral blood, obtained from a patient treated with radiotherapy plus ipilimumab. The source is a human donor with non-small cell lung cancer whose response to radiotherapy plus ipilimumab could not be evaluated. This sequence joins TRBV28 and TRBJ2-7, with 7 bases identical to TRBD1. CDR3: CASRSTGLWVQRSYEQYF. The CDR3 nucleotides read TGTGCCAGCAGGTCGACAGGGTTATGGGTCCAGAGATCCTACGAGCAGTACTTC.